The sequence of this T cell receptor beta chain was determined in a study of CD8+ T cells in alopecia areata. Overall study: Each of the treated patients was given oral tofacitinib, 5 to 10 mg twice daily, for moderate-to-severe alopecia areata.

Findings and limits, study-wide: Many expanded lesional clones persisted in scalp and blood during tofacitinib treatment. Under tofacitinib, fewer expanded CD8+ clones appeared among the top 100 scalp clones.

Germline assignment: CDR1 SGHRS and CDR2 YFSETQ. V lost 4 bases and J 4 bases, leaving 18 bases between the germline ends. The CDR3 sequence is 17 residues long. This clone was observed a few times. Its specificity is unknown. Treatment indicated: oral pan-JAK inhibitor, 5-10 mg twice daily. The authors sorted CD4+ and CD8+ T cells from PBMCs. Once RNA had been extracted, it was reverse transcribed into cDNA to act as the sequencing template. Repertoires were generated with immunoSEQ multiplex PCR, while TCRdb's copy carries only in-frame clones and drops some. In the table there are about 210,000 clones, under 70% of which are singletons.

The sample was CD4+ T cells sorted from blood, taken at week 4, from a patient treated with tofacitinib. The sequence came from a human donor with alopecia areata. The chain recombines TRBV5-1 with TRBJ1-6; D remains unclear. The CDR3 loop is CASSAVTVGAYNSPLHF. Here the CDR3 DNA reads TGCGCCAGCAGCGCGGTGACCGTGGGCGCTTATAATTCACCCCTCCACTTT.